This T cell receptor (beta chain) was sequenced for a study of beta chain features in type 1 diabetes. General study points: cDNA sequencing could over-represent cells with high TCR expression. People with Type 1 diabetes carried modestly yet significantly shorter TCRB CDR3s in all four CD4+ subsets.

The sequenced template was cDNA made from the entire isolated RNA. Libraries were prepared by immunoSEQ multiplex PCR; TCRdb keeps only in-frame clonotypes and omits some of them. The data contain approximately 250,000 clones, 24% of them singletons. Worth noting for this clone: Its antigen is currently unknown.

The sample comprised naive CD4+ T cells from blood. This sequence was found in a woman aged 25 to 39 with type 1 diabetes.

CDR3 bases: TGTGCCAGCAGTAGTGGAACAGCTAGCAATCAGCCCCAGCATTTT. The encoded protein is CASSSGTASNQPQHF. V is TRBV9 and J is TRBJ1-5; D gene unclear. This CDR3 is 15 amino acids long. Trimming took off 5 bases at V and 0 bases at J, with 12 bases between the two ends. The germline CDR1 and CDR2 sequences are SGDLS and YYNGEE. Full variable domain (remainder filled in from reference TRBV9 and TRBJ1-5): DSGVTQTPKHLITATGQRVTLRCSPRSGDLSVYWYQQSLDQGLQFLIQYYNGEERAKGNILERFSAQQFPDLHSELNLSSLELGDSALYFCASSSGTASNQPQHFGDGTRLSIL.